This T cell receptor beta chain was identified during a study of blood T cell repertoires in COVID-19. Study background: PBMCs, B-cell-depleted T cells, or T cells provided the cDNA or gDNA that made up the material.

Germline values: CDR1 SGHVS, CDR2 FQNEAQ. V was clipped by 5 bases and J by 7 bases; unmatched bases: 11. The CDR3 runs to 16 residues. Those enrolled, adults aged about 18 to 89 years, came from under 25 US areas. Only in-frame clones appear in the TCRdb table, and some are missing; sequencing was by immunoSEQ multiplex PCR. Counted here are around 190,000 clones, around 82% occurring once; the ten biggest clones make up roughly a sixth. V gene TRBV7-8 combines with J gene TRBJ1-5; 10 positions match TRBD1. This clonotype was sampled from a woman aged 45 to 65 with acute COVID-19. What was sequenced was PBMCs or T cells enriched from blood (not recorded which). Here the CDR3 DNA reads TGTGCCAGCAGCCCCAGGGGGGGGACAGGGGCCCAGCCCCAGCATTTT. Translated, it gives CASSPRGGTGAQPQHF. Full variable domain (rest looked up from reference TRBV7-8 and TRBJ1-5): GAGVSQSPRYKVAKRGQDVALRCDPISGHVSLFWYQQALGQGPEFLTYFQNEAQLDKSGLPSDRFFAERPEGSVSTLKIQRTQQEDSAVYLCASSPRGGTGAQPQHFGDGTRLSIL.